A single sample gave rise to the 19 T cell receptor beta chains below, sequenced in a study of T-cell memory formation after mild COVID-19. One entry per CDR3 protein results from TCRdb running MiXCR on the 5' RACE reads. This sample has around 370,000 distinct CDR3 sequences; 21% occur once, and the top ten carry roughly an eighth. Input material: PBMCs or a T cell subset sorted from them (not recorded which). The receptors originated from an adult woman who had mild COVID-19 (a few samples of this study predate the infection). Cell type and time point are not known.

This clonotype has more than one count but fewer than ten. V and J are TRBV12-3 or TRBV12-4 and TRBJ2-2; TRBD1 or TRBD2 may be the D gene (5 bases each). CDR3 size: 16 residues. V was clipped by 2 bases and J by 6 bases, with 16 bases between them. CDR3 bases: TGTGCCAGCAGTTTATCGCCGGGACCTACGGCCGGGGAGCTGTTTTTT. It specifies CASSLSPGPTAGELFF.

There are a few counts of this clonotype. The CDR3 region has the DNA TGTGCCAGCAGCTTTGTATACAAGTCCGGGGAGCTGTTTTTT. As protein: CASSFVYKSGELFF. The chain has TRBV7-6 and TRBJ2-2; D unresolved. Germline-derived CDR1 and CDR2 are SGHVS and FNYEAQ. The CDR3 consists of 14 residues. V lost 3 bases to trimming and J lost 6 bases, with 11 bases between them. The full variable domain, its missing parts supplied by reference TRBV7-6 and TRBJ2-2, is GAGVSQSPRYKVTKRGQDVALRCDPISGHVSLYWYRQALGQGPEFLTYFNYEAQQDKSGLPNDRFSAERPEGSISTLTIQRTEQRDSAMYRCASSFVYKSGELFFGEGSRLTVL.

This clonotype was detected only a few times. The chain has TRBV7-2 and TRBJ2-5; the D gene is possibly TRBD2 (5 bases). The length of the CDR3 is 13 residues. CDR1 and CDR2 from the germline V gene are SGHTA and FQGNSA. The V and J ends lost 3 bases and 4 bases respectively, with 9 bases between them. The DNA for the CDR3 is TGTGCCAGCAGCTTTGGACTTCTAGAGACCCAGTACTTC. Translation gives CASSFGLLETQYF.

This chain uses TRBV19 with TRBJ1-1; TRBD1 aligns across 9 bases. Trimming at V came to 4 bases and at J to 6 bases, leaving 12 bases not matched to a gene. Germline CDR1 reads LNHDA; CDR2 reads SQIVND (reference sequence). There are 16 residues in the CDR3. This CDR3 reads CASSTRTGATNAEAFF. CDR3 nucleotide sequence: TGTGCCAGTAGTACCCGGACAGGGGCCACGAATGCTGAAGCTTTCTTT.

This clonotype was seen many times. The chain is built from TRBV20-1 and TRBJ2-2; 10 bases agree with TRBD2. CDR1 and CDR2 (germline): DFQATT, SNEGSKA (reference sequence). The CDR3 loop spans 15 amino acids. V was clipped by 1 base and J by 3 bases; unmatched bases: 2. The CDR3 reads CSARASGRDTGELFF. The CDR3 DNA reads TGCAGTGCTAGAGCGAGCGGGAGGGACACCGGGGAGCTGTTTTTT.

The rearrangement uses TRBV30 and TRBJ1-5; the D gene is possibly TRBD1 (5 bases). Germline CDR1 is GTSNPN and CDR2 is SVGIG (reference sequence). This CDR3 region has 12 residues. V was trimmed by 4 bases and J by 2 bases, leaving 6 bases between them. CDR3 in amino acids: CAWKTGNQPQHF. The CDR3 nucleotides are TGTGCCTGGAAGACAGGCAATCAGCCCCAGCATTTT.

This rearrangement joins TRBV4-1 to TRBJ2-7; 13 bases map to TRBD2. CDR1 and CDR2 (germline): MGHRA, YSYEKL. The CDR3 contains 18 residues. V was pared by 3 bases and J by 2 bases, with 10 bases of the junction left unmatched. The DNA of the CDR3 is TGCGCCAGCAGCCAGTTTCGACTAGCGGGGGGCCGGACCTACGAGCAGTACTTC. Protein sequence: CASSQFRLAGGRTYEQYF.

The rearrangement links TRBV12-3 or TRBV12-4 to TRBJ1-2; no definite D call. The CDR3 length is 14 residues. Trimming removed 3 bases at V and 1 base at J, with 9 bases between. CDR3 amino acids: CASSLYSSNYGYTF. The CDR3, as DNA: TGTGCCAGCAGTTTGTACAGCAGTAACTATGGCTACACCTTC.

This clonotype has more than one count but fewer than ten. The chain combines TRBV20-1 with TRBJ1-6, with unresolved D. CDR1 is DFQATT and CDR2 is SNEGSKA in the germline V gene (reference sequence). Deletions cut 5 bases from V and 0 bases from J, with 8 bases between. There are 14 residues in the CDR3. Written as DNA, the CDR3 is TGCAGTGCTGAAGCGCTCTCCTATAATTCACCCCTCCACTTT. Translating it yields CSAEALSYNSPLHF.

This clonotype was counted between two and nine times. The rearrangement joins TRBV5-1 to TRBJ2-7; 8 nucleotides agree with TRBD1. The ends lost 0 bases at V and 2 bases at J; junction bases unmatched: 7. The CDR3 has 16 amino acids. The germline V gene has CDR1 SGHRS and CDR2 YFSETQ. The chain's CDR3 is CASSLGIRDRTYEQYF. CDR3 nucleotide sequence: TGCGCCAGCAGCTTGGGGATTCGGGACAGGACCTACGAGCAGTACTTC.

This clonotype has just a few counts. The chain is built from TRBV5-1 and TRBJ2-1, with TRBD1 matching 7 bases. The length of the CDR3 is 12 residues. V trimming: 4 bases; J trimming: 7 bases; junction bases outside the gene matches: 2. Germline V CDR1 and CDR2: SGHRS, YFSETQ. The CDR3 DNA follows: TGCGCCAGCAGCCACAGGGGTAATGAGCAGTTCTTC. Amino acid sequence: CASSHRGNEQFF.

This clonotype was observed a handful of times. The rearrangement joins TRBV7-9 to TRBJ1-2; D is unclear. V lost 5 bases and J 5 bases, leaving 12 bases between the germline ends. CDR1 and CDR2 (germline): SEHNR, FQNEAQ (reference sequence). The CDR3 spans 13 residues. DNA of the CDR3: TGTGCCAGCAGCCTCCATTGGAATTATGGCTACACCTTC. It yields the protein CASSLHWNYGYTF.

This clonotype has just a few counts. The chain uses TRBV7-6 and TRBJ2-2; weak D call: TRBD2 (5 bases). Germline V lookup: CDR1 SGHVS, CDR2 FNYEAQ. The V end lost 7 bases, the J end lost 0 bases, and 6 bases lay between the germline ends. The length of the CDR3 is 13 residues. The DNA of the CDR3 is TGTGCCAGCACGGGGTCGAACACCGGGGAGCTGTTTTTT. Translating it yields CASTGSNTGELFF.

Only a few counts were recorded for this clonotype. The chain has TRBV12-3 or TRBV12-4 and TRBJ2-2; D gene unclear. The CDR3 spans 13 residues. Between the trimmed V and J ends, which lost 5 bases and 5 bases, there was a span of 9 bases. As DNA, the CDR3 is TGTGCCAGCAGTCACAGTAGAACCGGGGAGCTGTTTTTT. This codes for CASSHSRTGELFF.

This clonotype was seen a handful of times. This chain joins TRBV25-1 and TRBJ2-6; 7 bases line up with TRBD1. The CDR3 has 18 amino acids. Germline V gives CDR1 MGHDK, CDR2 SYGVNS. V dropped 4 bases and J dropped 0; count of bases not matched to a gene: 9. The CDR3 spells CASSASPGQLSGANVLTF. The CDR3 nucleotides read TGTGCCAGCAGTGCGAGTCCGGGACAGCTCTCTGGGGCCAACGTCCTGACTTTC.

The V gene is TRBV14, the J gene TRBJ2-1, with D perhaps TRBD2 (7 bases). V lost 2 bases, J lost 8 bases, and 22 bases lay in between. Germline values: CDR1 SGHDN, CDR2 FVKESK. CDR3 length: 17 residues. Written as DNA, the CDR3 is TGTGCCAGCAGCCAATTAAGACGGGGGGCGGCATTCTATGAGCAGTTCTTC. This sequence encodes CASSQLRRGAAFYEQFF.

This clonotype appeared a few times. The chain links TRBV7-9 to TRBJ2-4; the D gene is possibly TRBD1 (6 bases). Trimming left V 5 bases short and J 9 bases short, with 14 bases between. Germline assignment: CDR1 SEHNR and CDR2 FQNEAQ (reference sequence). The CDR3 runs 13 residues. CDR3 loop: CASSVTGTVIQYF. The CDR3 DNA is TGTGCCAGCAGCGTCACAGGGACCGTCATTCAGTACTTC.

This clonotype was observed once. The chain uses TRBV3-1 and TRBJ2-5, with 7 bases that match TRBD2. The ends lost 3 bases at V and 1 base at J; junction bases unmatched: 5. The CDR3 length is 15 residues. The V gene's germline CDR1 is LGHDT and CDR2 YNNKEL (reference sequence). The CDR3 DNA reads as TGTGCCAGCAGCCAGGGGGACTACCTCCAAGAGACCCAGTACTTC. Its protein is CASSQGDYLQETQYF.

This clonotype came up a few times. V gene TRBV29-1 combines with J gene TRBJ2-1, with D unresolved. This CDR3 comprises 10 residues. Germline CDR1 reads SQVTM; CDR2 reads ANQGSEA. V lost 4 bases to trimming and J lost 8 bases, with 6 bases between them. In DNA, the CDR3 is TGCAGCGTTGTCTGGGATGAGCAGTTCTTC. Protein: CSVVWDEQFF.